This is a list of T cell receptor beta chains from one sample in a study of T-cell memory formation after mild COVID-19. TCRdb fed the 5' RACE reads into MiXCR, producing one record per CDR3 protein. The top ten clones hold approximately 3.5% of a sample with 200,000 to 250,000 distinct CDR3 sequences, 16% of them seen once. Sequenced sample: PBMCs or a T cell subset sorted from them (not recorded which). The source of these receptors is a man aged 18 to 30 who had mild COVID-19 (a few samples of this study predate the infection). Cell type and time point are not known. Each CDR3 is given with its conserved first and last residue. Fields, in order: J gene, D gene, V gene, clone size, CDR3 protein, CDR3 DNA. D genes are given only for firm matches. Expanded clones are given a class, and other clones once, few, many or no size at all.

J: TRBJ2-7
D: TRBD2
V: TRBV7-2
size: few
CDR3: CASSSRGSGTYEQYF
DNA: TGTGCCAGCAGCTCGAGGGGTAGCGGGACCTACGAGCAGTACTTC

J: TRBJ2-7
D: NA
V: TRBV11-2
size: NA
CDR3: CASRSLRSLSHEQYF
DNA: TGTGCCAGCAGGTCACTTCGTTCGCTATCACACGAGCAGTACTTC

J: TRBJ2-5
D: TRBD1
V: TRBV9
size: NA
CDR3: CASSVYAGTGLQETQYF
DNA: TGTGCCAGCAGCGTTTACGCTGGGACAGGGCTTCAAGAGACCCAGTACTTC

J: TRBJ2-7
D: TRBD1
V: TRBV7-2
size: few
CDR3: CASSPGQGREQYF
DNA: TGTGCCAGCAGCCCGGGACAGGGTCGCGAGCAGTACTTC

J: TRBJ1-1
D: NA
V: TRBV5-6
size: many
CDR3: CASRRDTEAFF
DNA: TGTGCCAGCAGGAGGGACACTGAAGCTTTCTTT

J: TRBJ2-3
D: NA
V: TRBV5-1
size: few
CDR3: CASSLALGPMDTQYF
DNA: TGCGCCAGCAGCTTGGCCTTAGGACCTATGGATACGCAGTATTTT

J: TRBJ2-1
D: TRBD2
V: TRBV11-2
size: few
CDR3: CASSIRLAGEPSYNEQFF
DNA: TGTGCCAGCAGCATCCGACTAGCGGGGGAGCCCAGCTACAATGAGCAGTTCTTC

J: TRBJ1-1
D: NA
V: TRBV19
size: few
CDR3: CASSIDGGRGTEAFF
DNA: TGTGCCAGTAGTATAGACGGGGGGCGAGGCACTGAAGCTTTCTTT

J: TRBJ2-5
D: NA
V: TRBV20-1
size: NA
CDR3: CSARTLGETQYF
DNA: TGCAGTGCAAGAACCCTAGGGGAGACCCAGTACTTC

J: TRBJ1-6
D: NA
V: TRBV7-2
size: few
CDR3: CASSQRGGGWGNSPLHF
DNA: TGTGCCAGCAGCCAACGAGGGGGGGGCTGGGGAAATTCACCCCTCCACTTT

J: TRBJ1-2
D: NA
V: TRBV6-5
size: few
CDR3: CASSSTYSRSYGYTF
DNA: TGTGCCAGCAGTTCAACTTATTCGCGTAGCTATGGCTACACCTTC

J: TRBJ2-3
D: NA
V: TRBV30
size: NA
CDR3: CAWSDPGVRGTDTQYF
DNA: TGTGCCTGGAGTGATCCGGGGGTCAGGGGCACAGATACGCAGTATTTT

J: TRBJ2-2
D: NA
V: TRBV27
size: NA
CDR3: CASSFWLGGRGTGELFF
DNA: TGTGCCAGCAGTTTCTGGTTGGGGGGGCGGGGCACCGGGGAGCTGTTTTTT

J: TRBJ2-1
D: NA
V: TRBV18
size: few
CDR3: CASSLNPQSSYNEKEQFF
DNA: TGTGCCAGCTCACTCAATCCCCAGTCCTCCTACAATGAAAAGGAGCAGTTCTTC

J: TRBJ1-4
D: TRBD1
V: TRBV5-1
size: NA
CDR3: CASRGQGATNEKLFF
DNA: TGCGCCAGCAGAGGGCAGGGGGCAACTAATGAAAAACTGTTTTTT

J: TRBJ2-3
D: NA
V: TRBV5-1
size: NA
CDR3: CASSERRSGTDTQYF
DNA: TGCGCCAGCAGCGAGCGGAGGTCAGGCACAGATACGCAGTATTTT

J: TRBJ1-4
D: TRBD1
V: TRBV4-2
size: NA
CDR3: CASSRTGETNEKLFF
DNA: TGTGCCAGCAGCCGAACAGGGGAAACTAATGAAAAACTGTTTTTT

J: TRBJ1-6
D: TRBD1
V: TRBV12-3/TRBV12-4
size: NA
CDR3: CASRRGFDSPLHF
DNA: TGTGCCAGCCGCAGGGGGTTCGATTCACCCCTCCACTTT

J: TRBJ2-1
D: NA
V: TRBV7-2
size: once
CDR3: CASSLAQGIGEQFF
DNA: TGTGCCAGCAGCTTAGCCCAGGGGATAGGTGAGCAGTTCTTC

J: TRBJ2-1
D: NA
V: TRBV7-2
size: many
CDR3: CASSLAGLNEQFF
DNA: TGTGCCAGCAGCTTAGCGGGACTCAATGAGCAGTTCTTC

J: TRBJ2-7
D: NA
V: TRBV6-2/TRBV6-3
size: NA
CDR3: CASSYRGAYEQYF
DNA: TGTGCCAGCAGTTACAGGGGGGCCTACGAGCAGTACTTC

J: TRBJ2-1
D: NA
V: TRBV11-2
size: NA
CDR3: CASSYSGQYNEQFF
DNA: TGTGCCAGCAGCTACTCCGGACAGTACAATGAGCAGTTCTTC

J: TRBJ2-3
D: NA
V: TRBV5-1
size: NA
CDR3: CASRDSSTDTQYF
DNA: TGCGCCAGCCGAGACAGTAGCACAGATACGCAGTATTTT